This entry features one TCR beta chain sequence. The antigen is undetermined. TCRdb reprocessed the reads via MiXCR and lists one record per CDR3 protein. The sample lists roughly 920,000 distinct CDR3 sequences; about a third were seen once. The germline gives CDR1 LNHDA, CDR2 SQIVND (reference sequence). Trimming removed 1 base from V and 4 bases from J, with 11 bases in between. The CDR3 sequence is 15 residues long. This entry is derived from a study of T cell repertoires in cytomegalovirus infection. Whole-study context: Matching HLA type and CMV infection were both indicated by public TCR beta signatures.

Findings and limits, study-wide: Carriers of CMV plus the relevant HLA were identified by cumulative public TCR beta family frequency. Dominant in the ex vivo response were TCR beta clonotypes restricted by HLA-C and specific for CMV.

The V and J genes are TRBV19 and TRBJ1-5, with D perhaps TRBD1 (6 bases). Sequencing used cultured CD8+ T cells from PBMCs, obtained from culture after CMV antigen stimulation. The clonotype originates from a human donor in good health (CMV status not recorded). Some clones in this sample may be carry-over from other donors' samples. The DNA of the CDR3 is TGTGCCAGTAGTATAGTAGGGGGTTGGAATCAGCCCCAGCATTTT. Amino acid sequence: CASSIVGGWNQPQHF.